This TCR beta chain was documented in a study of blood T cells in healthy people across ages. Germline CDR1 reads ENHRY; CDR2 reads SYGVKD. CDR3 length equals 15 residues. Between the trimmed V and J ends, which lost 6 bases and 0 bases, there was a span of 13 bases. This clonotype was seen just once. What it recognizes is unknown. Points from the study as a whole: The unknown donor CMV status may have confounded expanded clonotype changes.

Primed by a sample-barcoded 5' primer and a J-beta primer mix, a second PCR proceeded for about 6 to 12 cycles. TCRdb used MiXCR to reprocess the 5' RACE reads, holding one entry per CDR3 protein. The sample gives fewer than 950,000 distinct CDR3 sequences, approximately 53% of which show up once; 40% to 50% is in the top ten. The sequence was obtained from a man older than 75 in good health. This sequence joins TRBV10-3 and TRBJ2-3; maybe TRBD1 (5 bases). Material for sequencing was blood. CDR3 DNA sequence: TGTGCCATCAGCCTAAGGGGTGGTAGCACAGATACGCAGTATTTT. Translation gives CAISLRGGSTDTQYF.